A selection of T cell receptor beta chains follows, all from one sample in a study of long-term antiretroviral therapy in people with HIV. The protocol was immunoSEQ multiplex PCR, while the TCRdb copy is restricted to in-frame clones and leaves out a portion. The sample has approximately 30,000 clones, roughly 84% seen once. The sample in question was unsorted PBMCs, obtained 3 years after starting antiretroviral therapy. The receptors were gathered from a man aged 35 to 55 with HIV. Each CDR3 is given with its conserved first and last residue. The D gene is left open where the match is weak. Some rows have no size entry. The others give once, few or many, or a class for an expanded clone.

J gene,D gene,clone size,V gene,CDR3 DNA,CDR3 protein
TRBJ1-2,TRBD1,NA,TRBV7-9,TGTGCCAGCAGCTTCGGGCAGCCCCAGGGGGCCTATGGCTACACCTTC,CASSFGQPQGAYGYTF
TRBJ2-7,NA,NA,TRBV27,TGTGCCAGCAGTTTCCGACGGAGCTCCTACGAGCAGTACTTC,CASSFRRSSYEQYF
TRBJ1-1,NA,NA,TRBV2,TGTGCCAGCAGGGAGGGCCCGAACACTGAAGCTTTCTTT,CASREGPNTEAFF
TRBJ1-5,NA,NA,TRBV10-3,TGTGCCATCAGTGAGTTTGGCAGGCCGCCCCAGCATTTT,CAISEFGRPPQHF
TRBJ1-5,NA,NA,TRBV27,TGTGCCAGCAGTTTAAACAGGGATAGCAATCAGCCCCAGCATTTT,CASSLNRDSNQPQHF
TRBJ2-3,NA,NA,TRBV11-2,TGTGCCAGCAGCTTAGATTCGTACTATGATACGCAGTATTTT,CASSLDSYYDTQYF
TRBJ2-4,TRBD2,NA,TRBV11-2,TGTGCCAGCAGCGCGGGAGTTCAAAACATTCAGTACTTC,CASSAGVQNIQYF
TRBJ2-7,TRBD1,NA,TRBV6-6,TGTGCCAGCGGGACAGGGGGCCCCTTCGACGAGCAGTACTTC,CASGTGGPFDEQYF
TRBJ2-1,TRBD1,once,TRBV18,TGTGCCAGCTCACCCCTCGGACAGGGAACTTACAATGAGCAGTTCTTC,CASSPLGQGTYNEQFF
TRBJ1-1,NA,NA,TRBV19,TGTGCCAGTACTAATTTAGGGCCAAACGGGAACACTGAAGCTTTCTTT,CASTNLGPNGNTEAFF
TRBJ2-7,TRBD1,NA,TRBV5-6,TGTGCCAGCAGCTACGGGACAGGGTCCACCTACGAGCAGTACTTC,CASSYGTGSTYEQYF
TRBJ2-7,NA,NA,TRBV7-8,TGTGCCAGCAGCTTAGCGAGGGCAGACGAGCAGTACTTC,CASSLARADEQYF
TRBJ2-3,TRBD2,NA,TRBV4-1,TGCGCCAGCAGCCAAGATCGGTTGGCAGCGGGAGGCACAGATACGCAGTATTTT,CASSQDRLAAGGTDTQYF
TRBJ2-7,TRBD2,few,TRBV19,TGTGCCAGTAGTCCCCGGGAGGTCTACGAGCAGTACTTC,CASSPREVYEQYF
TRBJ1-1,NA,NA,TRBV6-1,TGTGCCAGCAGTGAAGGGGGGGGACTTGAAGCTTTCTTT,CASSEGGGLEAFF
TRBJ2-3,NA,NA,TRBV21-1,TGTGCCAGCACTTCGCAGTATTTT,CASTSQYF
TRBJ1-3,NA,NA,TRBV18,TGTGCCAGCTCACCCCCATTTGACTCTGGAAACACCATATATTTT,CASSPPFDSGNTIYF
TRBJ2-1,NA,NA,TRBV5-6,TGTGCCAGCACCGATGGTAGGAGGGGGCTGAGGAATGAGCAGTTCTTC,CASTDGRRGLRNEQFF
TRBJ2-7,NA,NA,TRBV27,TGTGCCAGCACTTCAGCGGAGTCCTGGGGCGAGCAGTACTTC,CASTSAESWGEQYF
TRBJ2-1,NA,NA,TRBV6-5,TGTGCCAGCAGTTCTCTTTCAGGGTTCAATGAGCAGTTCTTC,CASSSLSGFNEQFF
TRBJ1-1,TRBD1,NA,TRBV29-1,TGCAGCGGAACAGGGGGCGCCGCCGTAACTGAAGCTTTCTTT,CSGTGGAAVTEAFF
TRBJ2-1,TRBD2,NA,TRBV11-2,TGTGCCAGCAGCGCAAGGATAGCGGGGGCCTACAATGAGCAGTTCTTC,CASSARIAGAYNEQFF
TRBJ2-3,NA,NA,TRBV10-2,TGCGCCATCAATTCCGGGACATTGGGCGCAGATACGCAGTATTTT,CAINSGTLGADTQYF
TRBJ2-4,NA,NA,TRBV18,TGTGCCAGCTCACCACGTCAGGCAGGGGCGGATTCCTCCTTCCAAAACATTCAGTACTTC,CASSPRQAGADSSFQNIQYF
TRBJ1-1,TRBD1,NA,TRBV6-1,TGTGCCAGCAGTGAGTGGAACACAGGGGTAAGGAAGGTCGCTTTCTTT,CASSEWNTGVRKVAFF
TRBJ1-3,NA,once,TRBV2,TGTGCCAGCACTCCGGGGACAAAAGCTGGAAACACCATATATTTT,CASTPGTKAGNTIYF
TRBJ2-3,NA,NA,TRBV4-2,TGTGCCAGCAGCCAAGGCCAGACAGAAGATACGCAGTATTTT,CASSQGQTEDTQYF
TRBJ1-2,TRBD1,NA,TRBV6-6,TGTGCCAGCAGTTACTCGACGACAGGGCAGTATGGCTACACCTTC,CASSYSTTGQYGYTF
TRBJ1-2,TRBD1,NA,TRBV19,TGTGCCAGTAGTATAGTTGAGACAGGGGCCTATGGCTACACCTTC,CASSIVETGAYGYTF
TRBJ1-1,NA,NA,TRBV9,TGTGCCAGCAGCTTAGGAGCGGGTACGAACACTGAAGCTTTCTTT,CASSLGAGTNTEAFF
TRBJ1-3,NA,once,TRBV6-5,TGTGCCAGCAGTTACTCGGCCGGGGTTGGAAACACCATATATTTT,CASSYSAGVGNTIYF
TRBJ1-1,NA,NA,TRBV5-1,TGCGCCAGCAGCTTGATCCGGGAGACTGAAGCTTTCTTT,CASSLIRETEAFF
TRBJ1-3,NA,NA,TRBV30,TGTGCCTGGAATGCTCTGGGTAATGGAAACACCATATATTTT,CAWNALGNGNTIYF